These T cell receptor beta chains were read from a single sample in a study of shared clonotypes between healthy human individuals. Generated by immunoSEQ multiplex PCR, the TCRdb table keeps only in-frame clones and is missing some. This table has some 2,400,000 clones, almost 96% appearing once. The sequencing sample was made of naive CD4+ T cells sorted from blood. The receptors here all came from a man in his late teens or twenties in good health. Both conserved end residues are part of each CDR3. The D gene is left open where the match is weak. For some rows the clone size is stated as once, few or many, or as a class when expanded; others skip it.

j_gene: TRBJ1-3
d_gene: NA
abundance: once
v_gene: TRBV5-1
CDR3aa: CASSLAGANGNTIYF
CDR3nt: TGCGCCAGCAGCCTCGCAGGGGCTAATGGAAACACCATATATTTT

j_gene: TRBJ1-2
d_gene: NA
abundance: NA
v_gene: TRBV14
CDR3aa: CASSPGSVHGYTF
CDR3nt: TGTGCCAGCAGCCCTGGCTCGGTTCATGGCTACACCTTC

j_gene: TRBJ2-3
d_gene: NA
abundance: NA
v_gene: TRBV6-5
CDR3aa: CATDGTDTQYF
CDR3nt: TGTGCCACCGATGGTACAGATACGCAGTATTTT

j_gene: TRBJ2-3
d_gene: NA
abundance: NA
v_gene: TRBV5-1
CDR3aa: CASSGSTDTQYF
CDR3nt: TGCGCCAGCAGCGGTAGCACAGATACGCAGTATTTT

j_gene: TRBJ1-1
d_gene: TRBD1
abundance: NA
v_gene: TRBV6-5
CDR3aa: CATHRGTEAFF
CDR3nt: TGTGCCACCCACAGGGGAACTGAAGCTTTCTTT

j_gene: TRBJ1-2
d_gene: NA
abundance: once
v_gene: TRBV13
CDR3aa: CASSPLGGIDYYGYTF
CDR3nt: TGTGCCAGCAGCCCCCTGGGGGGGATCGACTACTATGGCTACACCTTC

j_gene: TRBJ1-2
d_gene: NA
abundance: NA
v_gene: TRBV19
CDR3aa: CASSRTGGYTF
CDR3nt: TGTGCCAGTAGTAGAACAGGGGGCTACACCTTC

j_gene: TRBJ1-1
d_gene: NA
abundance: NA
v_gene: TRBV4-3
CDR3aa: CASSLYAPGHLNTEAFF
CDR3nt: TGCGCCAGCAGCCTCTATGCTCCGGGACACTTGAACACTGAAGCTTTCTTT

j_gene: TRBJ2-1
d_gene: NA
abundance: NA
v_gene: TRBV30
CDR3aa: CAWSVPGEQFF
CDR3nt: TGTGCCTGGAGTGTGCCGGGTGAGCAGTTCTTC

j_gene: TRBJ2-1
d_gene: TRBD2
abundance: NA
v_gene: TRBV7-2
CDR3aa: CASSLGSSGSFNEQFF
CDR3nt: TGTGCCAGCAGCTTAGGTTCTAGCGGGAGCTTCAATGAGCAGTTCTTC

j_gene: TRBJ2-1
d_gene: NA
abundance: NA
v_gene: TRBV29-1
CDR3aa: CSVEGILHSYNEQFF
CDR3nt: TGCAGCGTTGAAGGGATACTCCATTCCTACAATGAGCAGTTCTTC

j_gene: TRBJ2-5
d_gene: NA
abundance: NA
v_gene: TRBV5-1
CDR3aa: CASSPSGGAGETQYF
CDR3nt: TGCGCCAGCAGCCCGTCCGGCGGGGCCGGGGAGACCCAGTACTTC

j_gene: TRBJ1-5
d_gene: TRBD1
abundance: NA
v_gene: TRBV5-6
CDR3aa: CASSTWTGGFSNQPQHF
CDR3nt: TGTGCCAGCAGCACCTGGACAGGGGGCTTTAGCAATCAGCCCCAGCATTTT

j_gene: TRBJ2-5
d_gene: TRBD1
abundance: NA
v_gene: TRBV10-3
CDR3aa: CASQTGAQETQYF
CDR3nt: TGTGCCTCTCAGACAGGGGCTCAAGAGACCCAGTACTTC

j_gene: TRBJ1-2
d_gene: TRBD1
abundance: NA
v_gene: TRBV5-6
CDR3aa: CASSNSGTGGAGYTF
CDR3nt: TGTGCCAGCAGCAACTCCGGGACAGGGGGCGCGGGCTACACCTTC

j_gene: TRBJ1-5
d_gene: NA
abundance: NA
v_gene: TRBV5-1
CDR3aa: CASSPGDNQPQHF
CDR3nt: TGCGCCAGCAGCCCCGGGGACAATCAGCCCCAGCATTTT

j_gene: TRBJ1-1
d_gene: TRBD1
abundance: NA
v_gene: TRBV18
CDR3aa: CASSRDRGTEAFF
CDR3nt: TGTGCCAGCTCACGGGACAGGGGCACTGAAGCTTTCTTT

j_gene: TRBJ1-6
d_gene: TRBD1
abundance: NA
v_gene: TRBV5-6
CDR3aa: CASSFTDRENSPLHF
CDR3nt: TGTGCCAGCAGCTTTACGGACAGGGAAAATTCCCCCCTCCACTTT

j_gene: TRBJ1-4
d_gene: NA
abundance: NA
v_gene: TRBV2
CDR3aa: CASRARAWEKLFF
CDR3nt: TGTGCCAGCAGAGCCCGGGCGTGGGAAAAACTGTTTTTT

j_gene: TRBJ2-6
d_gene: NA
abundance: NA
v_gene: TRBV27
CDR3aa: CASWGDVGGANVLTF
CDR3nt: TGTGCCTCATGGGGGGACGTAGGTGGGGCCAACGTCCTGACTTTC

j_gene: TRBJ2-7
d_gene: TRBD1
abundance: once
v_gene: TRBV28
CDR3aa: CASSRGQGTTYEQYF
CDR3nt: TGTGCCAGCAGCCGAGGACAGGGGACGACCTACGAGCAGTACTTC

j_gene: TRBJ1-5
d_gene: TRBD1
abundance: NA
v_gene: TRBV30
CDR3aa: CAWSRDRGGNQPQHF
CDR3nt: TGTGCCTGGAGCCGGGACAGGGGAGGCAATCAGCCCCAGCATTTT

j_gene: TRBJ1-3
d_gene: NA
abundance: NA
v_gene: TRBV6-6
CDR3aa: CASSLRPAAGNTIYF
CDR3nt: TGTGCCAGCAGTCTGCGACCGGCCGCCGGAAACACCATATATTTT

j_gene: TRBJ1-1
d_gene: NA
abundance: once
v_gene: TRBV5-1
CDR3aa: CASSVSGVMNTEAFF
CDR3nt: TGCGCCAGCAGCGTATCGGGTGTGATGAACACTGAAGCTTTCTTT

j_gene: TRBJ2-5
d_gene: NA
abundance: NA
v_gene: TRBV7-2
CDR3aa: CASSLLLTQYF
CDR3nt: TGTGCCAGCAGCCTTTTGTTAACCCAGTACTTC

j_gene: TRBJ2-6
d_gene: NA
abundance: NA
v_gene: TRBV9
CDR3aa: CASSVGGSSGANVLTF
CDR3nt: TGTGCCAGCAGCGTAGGGGGTAGTAGTGGGGCCAACGTCCTGACTTTC

j_gene: TRBJ2-3
d_gene: TRBD1
abundance: NA
v_gene: TRBV5-4
CDR3aa: CASSSQGAGTDTQYF
CDR3nt: TGTGCCAGCAGCTCACAGGGGGCTGGCACAGATACGCAGTATTTT

j_gene: TRBJ1-5
d_gene: TRBD1
abundance: NA
v_gene: TRBV28
CDR3aa: CASSSPTGTGLARQPQHF
CDR3nt: TGTGCCAGCAGTTCCCCAACGGGGACAGGTTTAGCAAGGCAGCCCCAGCATTTT

j_gene: TRBJ1-4
d_gene: NA
abundance: NA
v_gene: TRBV6-6
CDR3aa: CASRAKGEKLFF
CDR3nt: TGTGCCAGCCGGGCCAAGGGTGAAAAACTGTTTTTT

j_gene: TRBJ1-1
d_gene: TRBD1
abundance: NA
v_gene: TRBV28
CDR3aa: CASSLYPGTGNTEAFF
CDR3nt: TGTGCCAGCAGTTTGTACCCCGGGACAGGGAACACTGAAGCTTTCTTT

j_gene: TRBJ1-4
d_gene: NA
abundance: NA
v_gene: TRBV4-3
CDR3aa: CASSQIEGGKLFF
CDR3nt: TGCGCCAGCAGCCAGATTGAGGGCGGAAAACTGTTTTTT

j_gene: TRBJ1-4
d_gene: NA
abundance: NA
v_gene: TRBV5-4
CDR3aa: CASSFTGTPNEKLFF
CDR3nt: TGTGCCAGCAGCTTTACAGGGACCCCAAATGAAAAACTGTTTTTT

j_gene: TRBJ2-7
d_gene: NA
abundance: NA
v_gene: TRBV11-3
CDR3aa: CASSEGSRYEQYF
CDR3nt: TGTGCCAGCAGCGAAGGTTCGAGGTACGAGCAGTACTTC

j_gene: TRBJ1-2
d_gene: TRBD1
abundance: NA
v_gene: TRBV25-1
CDR3aa: CASSKTGGYYGYTF
CDR3nt: TGTGCCAGCAGTAAGACAGGGGGCTACTATGGCTACACCTTC

j_gene: TRBJ1-2
d_gene: NA
abundance: NA
v_gene: TRBV27
CDR3aa: CASSPLRGPPDGYGYTF
CDR3nt: TGTGCCAGCAGTCCCCTTAGAGGACCCCCCGACGGCTATGGCTACACCTTC

j_gene: TRBJ1-4
d_gene: NA
abundance: NA
v_gene: TRBV5-1
CDR3aa: CASSPDPRVATNEKLFF
CDR3nt: TGCGCCAGCAGCCCGGACCCGCGAGTTGCAACTAATGAAAAACTGTTTTTT

j_gene: TRBJ2-7
d_gene: NA
abundance: NA
v_gene: TRBV4-3
CDR3aa: CASSQSRSVGYEQYF
CDR3nt: TGCGCCAGCAGCCAATCAAGGAGTGTCGGCTACGAGCAGTACTTC

j_gene: TRBJ2-2
d_gene: NA
abundance: NA
v_gene: TRBV21-1
CDR3aa: CASKDRGSNTGELFF
CDR3nt: TGTGCCAGCAAAGACAGGGGTTCGAACACCGGGGAGCTGTTTTTT

j_gene: TRBJ1-6
d_gene: NA
abundance: NA
v_gene: TRBV14
CDR3aa: CASSQGHRSSYNSPLHF
CDR3nt: TGTGCCAGCAGCCAGGGACACCGAAGCTCCTATAATTCACCCCTCCACTTT

j_gene: TRBJ1-4
d_gene: NA
abundance: NA
v_gene: TRBV6-6
CDR3aa: CASSYSSRGEKLFF
CDR3nt: TGTGCCAGCAGCTACAGTAGCCGAGGGGAAAAACTGTTTTTT

j_gene: TRBJ2-5
d_gene: TRBD1
abundance: NA
v_gene: TRBV29-1
CDR3aa: CSVPQQGARETQYF
CDR3nt: TGCAGCGTCCCACAGCAGGGGGCACGGGAGACCCAGTACTTC

j_gene: TRBJ2-5
d_gene: NA
abundance: NA
v_gene: TRBV30
CDR3aa: CAWSGGNQETQYF
CDR3nt: TGTGCCTGGAGCGGCGGCAACCAAGAGACCCAGTACTTC

j_gene: TRBJ2-7
d_gene: NA
abundance: NA
v_gene: TRBV5-1
CDR3aa: CASSFPGTYEQYF
CDR3nt: TGCGCCAGCAGCTTCCCAGGGACCTACGAGCAGTACTTC

j_gene: TRBJ2-7
d_gene: NA
abundance: NA
v_gene: TRBV7-9
CDR3aa: CASSLPGTGQYF
CDR3nt: TGTGCCAGCAGCCTCCCCGGGACCGGGCAGTACTTC

j_gene: TRBJ1-4
d_gene: NA
abundance: NA
v_gene: TRBV29-1
CDR3aa: CSVRMGTFSEKLFF
CDR3nt: TGCAGCGTTCGAATGGGGACGTTCTCGGAAAAACTGTTTTTT

j_gene: TRBJ1-1
d_gene: TRBD1
abundance: NA
v_gene: TRBV28
CDR3aa: CASSPPGQGNTEAFF
CDR3nt: TGTGCCAGCAGTCCCCCCGGACAGGGGAACACTGAAGCTTTCTTT

j_gene: TRBJ1-2
d_gene: NA
abundance: NA
v_gene: TRBV4-3
CDR3aa: CASSQGGRLGDYGYTF
CDR3nt: TGCGCCAGCAGCCAGGGAGGGAGGCTCGGAGATTATGGCTACACCTTC

j_gene: TRBJ2-2
d_gene: NA
abundance: NA
v_gene: TRBV6-5
CDR3aa: CASSYGQGTNTGELFF
CDR3nt: TGTGCCAGCAGTTACGGGCAGGGTACGAACACCGGGGAGCTGTTTTTT

j_gene: TRBJ2-7
d_gene: NA
abundance: NA
v_gene: TRBV18
CDR3aa: CASSPGPDRPYEQYF
CDR3nt: TGTGCCAGCTCACCGGGTCCAGACAGACCCTACGAGCAGTACTTC

j_gene: TRBJ1-2
d_gene: TRBD1
abundance: NA
v_gene: TRBV10-3
CDR3aa: CAISRQGTANYGYTF
CDR3nt: TGTGCCATCAGCCGACAGGGGACAGCTAACTATGGCTACACCTTC

j_gene: TRBJ2-7
d_gene: TRBD2
abundance: NA
v_gene: TRBV28
CDR3aa: CASSLLGGGIYEQYF
CDR3nt: TGTGCCAGCAGTTTACTGGGCGGGGGTATCTACGAGCAGTACTTC

j_gene: TRBJ2-6
d_gene: NA
abundance: once
v_gene: TRBV7-9
CDR3aa: CASSLGVLGLGANVLTF
CDR3nt: TGTGCCAGCAGCTTAGGAGTCTTGGGGCTCGGGGCCAACGTCCTGACTTTC

j_gene: TRBJ2-7
d_gene: NA
abundance: NA
v_gene: TRBV7-2
CDR3aa: CASSPDRGTYEQYF
CDR3nt: TGTGCCAGCAGCCCCGATCGGGGGACCTACGAGCAGTACTTC

j_gene: TRBJ1-1
d_gene: NA
abundance: NA
v_gene: TRBV5-4
CDR3aa: CASSLARDTEAFF
CDR3nt: TGTGCCAGCAGCTTGGCCAGGGACACTGAAGCTTTCTTT

j_gene: TRBJ1-3
d_gene: NA
abundance: NA
v_gene: TRBV30
CDR3aa: CAWSGGWAGNTIYF
CDR3nt: TGTGCCTGGAGTGGTGGGTGGGCTGGAAACACCATATATTTT

j_gene: TRBJ2-5
d_gene: TRBD2
abundance: NA
v_gene: TRBV9
CDR3aa: CASSAGLAGGRGDQETQYF
CDR3nt: TGTGCCAGCAGCGCAGGACTAGCGGGAGGGCGAGGGGACCAAGAGACCCAGTACTTC